This T cell receptor beta chain stems from a study of vaccination and CD4 T cells after COVID-19. Scientists ran DNA taken from cultured CD4+ T cells through the Oncomine TCR Beta short-read assay for sequencing. MiXCR was run by TCRdb on the PCR reads, yielding one entry per CDR3 protein. Here the sample spans 13,000 to 15,000 distinct CDR3 sequences, 61% being singletons. Study-wide findings and caveats: For convalescent patients, a median around 90% of reactive clones surfaced exclusively after vaccination.

As regards this clonotype: Its antigen is still unknown.

The CDR3 runs to 13 residues. CDR1 and CDR2 from the germline V gene are DFQATT and SNEGSKA (reference sequence). Trimming at V came to 6 bases and at J to 5 bases, leaving 6 bases not matched to a gene. Treatment indicated: roughly 10-day PBMC culture with coronavirus spike peptide pools or control peptides (ViraFEST assay). This TCR derives from a human donor who had recovered from COVID-19. Sequencing input: CD4+ T cells from blood, cultured in vitro. The rearrangement uses TRBV20-1 and TRBJ1-5, with 8 nucleotides matching TRBD1. CDR3 sequence reads: CSASQTGDQPQHF. DNA of the CDR3: TGCAGTGCCAGTCAGACAGGGGATCAGCCCCAGCATTTT.